This entry lists 25 T cell receptor beta chains sequenced from one sample in a study of brain T cells in children with intractable seizures. The method was immunoSEQ multiplex PCR; TCRdb's version includes in-frame clones alone and lacks a portion of them. This sample has tens of thousands of clones, with roughly 95% found just once. Source: peripheral blood, taken at surgery. The receptor set was obtained from a boy younger than two with focal cortical dysplasia and intractable seizures.

The chain links TRBV20-1 to TRBJ1-5; D ambiguous. Germline V gives CDR1 DFQATT, CDR2 SNEGSKA (reference sequence). The CDR3 extends over 11 amino acids. The V end was cut by 6 bases, the J end by 0 bases, with 3 bases between. The CDR3 region is CSAPSNQPQHF. In DNA, the CDR3 is TGCAGTGCACCTAGCAATCAGCCCCAGCATTTT.

The V call is TRBV5-1, the J call TRBJ2-3, with 7 bases aligning to TRBD1. This CDR3 contains 17 residues. Per germline, CDR1 SGHRS and CDR2 YFSETQ. The junction had 7 bases not matched to a gene; V was cut back by 0 bases and J by 0 bases. CDR3 nucleotide sequence: TGCGCCAGCAGCTTGGCCGCCTCAGGGGGAAGCACAGATACGCAGTATTTT. This sequence encodes CASSLAASGGSTDTQYF.

The J gene is TRBJ2-7, the V gene TRBV7-2, with a tentative D call TRBD2 (6 bases). V shed 0 bases and J shed 3 bases, with 12 bases lying between them. Germline values: CDR1 SGHTA, CDR2 FQGNSA. The CDR3 runs 15 residues. The CDR3 coding sequence is TGTGCCAGCAGCTTAGCGGCTAGCGTCGGCTACGAGCAGTACTTC. Translation: CASSLAASVGYEQYF.

The chain employs TRBV2 and TRBJ1-2; possibly TRBD1 for D (6 bases). This CDR3 has 15 amino acids. Germline V gene data show CDR1 as SNHLY and CDR2 as FYNNEI. V was cut by 8 bases and J by 2 bases, with 18 bases left in between. The CDR3 here is CASESGAMDNYGYTF. DNA of the CDR3: TGTGCCAGCGAATCAGGGGCGATGGACAACTATGGCTACACCTTC.

V gene TRBV7-8 combines with J gene TRBJ2-7; possibly TRBD1 or TRBD2 for D (5 bases each). The ends were cut back, 5 bases at V and 3 bases at J, with 17 bases in the middle. Germline V lookup: CDR1 SGHVS, CDR2 FQNEAQ. The length of the CDR3 is 15 residues. The DNA of the CDR3 is TGTGCCAGCAGCCCCGTTGGAGCAGGGAGCTACGAGCAGTACTTC. Protein: CASSPVGAGSYEQYF. The full variable domain, rest sourced from reference TRBV7-8 and TRBJ2-7, is GAGVSQSPRYKVAKRGQDVALRCDPISGHVSLFWYQQALGQGPEFLTYFQNEAQLDKSGLPSDRFFAERPEGSVSTLKIQRTQQEDSAVYLCASSPVGAGSYEQYFGPGTRLTVT.

V usage is TRBV7-9 and J usage is TRBJ2-2; 10 nucleotides match TRBD1. Germline V gene sequence: CDR1 SEHNR, CDR2 FQNEAQ (reference sequence). The trim removed 5 bases at V and 6 bases at J, leaving 12 bases unmatched. This CDR3 comprises 17 residues. CDR3 nucleotides: TGTGCCAGCAGCGTACTCCCGGGACAGGGGAAGGCCGGGGAGCTGTTTTTT. Its translation is CASSVLPGQGKAGELFF.

The chain links TRBV7-8 to TRBJ2-1, with TRBD2 matching 7 bases. V shed 7 bases and J 7 bases; nucleotides not matched to a gene: 13. Germline CDR1 is SGHVS and CDR2 is FQNEAQ. The CDR3 spans 15 residues. This chain's CDR3 is CASTNFGLAANEQFF. The CDR3 bases are TGTGCCAGCACCAACTTCGGGCTAGCGGCAAATGAGCAGTTCTTC.

V and J are TRBV4-1 and TRBJ1-2; TRBD1 agrees at 8 bases. Germline V gene data show CDR1 as MGHRA and CDR2 as YSYEKL. This CDR3 is 13 amino acids long. The trim removed 6 bases at V and 4 bases at J, leaving 4 bases unmatched. CDR3 sequence (DNA): TGCGCCAGCAGAAAAACAGGGGGCTATGGCTACACCTTC. Translation gives CASRKTGGYGYTF.

The chain combines TRBV5-4 with TRBJ2-3; 7 bases are a match to TRBD1. V shed 4 bases and J 0 bases; nucleotides not matched to a gene: 11. Germline V CDR1 and CDR2: SGHNT, YYREEE (reference sequence). CDR3 length equals 17 residues. CDR3 DNA: TGTGCCAGCAGCCCGGGACAGTCCCATGCTAGCACAGATACGCAGTATTTT. Translated, it gives CASSPGQSHASTDTQYF.

The V call is TRBV19, the J call TRBJ2-7; D not resolved. V lost 8 bases, J lost 0 bases, and 14 bases lay in between. Germline V gene sequence: CDR1 LNHDA, CDR2 SQIVND (reference sequence). CDR3 length equals 14 residues. CDR3 DNA sequence: TGTGCCAGTTCCAGTCAGCCGCTCTCCTACGAGCAGTACTTC. This gives the protein CASSSQPLSYEQYF.

The rearrangement uses TRBV5-1 and TRBJ2-3; the match to TRBD2 covers 16 bases. CDR1 is SGHRS, CDR2 YFSETQ, per germline. The CDR3 length is 19 residues. The V gene end was trimmed by 4 bases and the J gene end by 2 bases; junction bases not matched to a gene: 10. CDR3: CASSPGTSGRGYFTDTQYF. CDR3 nucleotide sequence: TGCGCCAGCAGCCCCGGGACTAGCGGGAGGGGCTACTTCACAGATACGCAGTATTTT.

The J gene is TRBJ2-7, the V gene TRBV29-1; D possibly corresponds to TRBD2 (6 bases). Looked up from germline, CDR1 is SQVTM and CDR2 is ANQGSEA. CDR3 size: 11 residues. Between the trimmed V and J ends, which lost 4 bases and 7 bases, there was a span of 11 bases. CDR3 in amino acids: CSVVAVREQYF. In DNA form, the CDR3 reads TGCAGCGTTGTAGCGGTCCGGGAGCAGTACTTC.

This chain connects TRBV27 to TRBJ1-2; 11 bases match TRBD1. CDR1 and CDR2 from the germline V gene are MNHEY and SMNVEV (reference sequence). This CDR3 has 16 residues. V was pared by 6 bases and J by 5 bases, with 11 bases of the junction left unmatched. The chain's CDR3 is CASSGTRGDRGYGYTF. CDR3 nucleotide sequence: TGTGCCAGCAGCGGAACGCGGGGGGACAGGGGGTATGGCTACACCTTC.

The J gene is TRBJ2-3, the V gene TRBV2; perhaps TRBD1 as D (6 bases). V shed 0 bases and J shed 13 bases, with 8 bases lying between them. This CDR3 contains 11 residues. CDR1 SNHLY and CDR2 FYNNEI come from the germline V gene. DNA for the CDR3: TGTGCCAGCAGTGAAGCGGGGGCTGAGTATTTT. Its translation: CASSEAGAEYF.

The chain employs TRBV11-2 and TRBJ1-4; maybe TRBD1 (6 bases). V shed 5 bases and J shed 5 bases, with 18 bases lying between them. CDR1 and CDR2 from the germline V gene are SGHAT and FQNNGV. The CDR3 runs 16 residues. CDR3 region: CASSPMGGAGNEKLFF. In DNA, the CDR3 is TGTGCCAGCAGCCCGATGGGGGGGGCAGGGAATGAAAAACTGTTTTTT.

The V gene is TRBV27, the J gene TRBJ2-7; D not resolved. Per the germline V gene, CDR1 is MNHEY and CDR2 is SMNVEV (reference sequence). CDR3 length: 13 amino acids. V lost 2 bases and J 2 bases, leaving 7 bases between the germline ends. The CDR3 nucleotides are TGTGCCAGCAGTTTAGTGGCGACCTACGAGCAGTACTTC. Translation: CASSLVATYEQYF.

This chain joins TRBV9 and TRBJ2-1; 8 positions match TRBD1. Germline V gene sequence: CDR1 SGDLS, CDR2 YYNGEE. This CDR3 is built from 15 residues. The ends lost 4 bases at V and 1 base at J; junction bases unmatched: 4. The CDR3 sequence: CASSPTGESYNEQFF. The DNA for the CDR3 is TGTGCCAGCAGCCCGACAGGGGAGTCCTACAATGAGCAGTTCTTC. The variable domain in full, completed from reference TRBV9 and TRBJ2-1, reads DSGVTQTPKHLITATGQRVTLRCSPRSGDLSVYWYQQSLDQGLQFLIQYYNGEERAKGNILERFSAQQFPDLHSELNLSSLELGDSALYFCASSPTGESYNEQFFGPGTRLTVL.

This clone appeared once. The chain is built from TRBV9 and TRBJ1-5, with a weak D call TRBD1 (6 bases). V was shortened by 4 bases and J by 6 bases, with 17 bases between the two germline ends. The length of the CDR3 is 15 residues. Germline CDR1 SGDLS, CDR2 YYNGEE. The CDR3 bases are TGTGCCAGCAGCCCTACAGGGCAGGGTCCTCAGCCCCAGCATTTT. Protein: CASSPTGQGPQPQHF.

The genes are TRBV5-6 and TRBJ2-7; no reliable D call. The ends were cut back, 0 bases at V and 4 bases at J, with 2 bases in the middle. Germline V CDR1 and CDR2: SGHDT, YYEEEE. The CDR3 totals 11 residues. The CDR3 is CASSLGYEQYF. The CDR3 region has the DNA TGTGCCAGCAGCTTGGGATACGAGCAGTACTTC.

The table lists this clone with a count of one. This rearrangement joins TRBV18 to TRBJ2-5, with no clear D. This CDR3 region has 15 residues. The V gene's germline CDR1 is KGHSH and CDR2 LQKENI. V was shortened by 2 bases and J by 3 bases, with 13 bases between the two germline ends. The CDR3 nucleotides are TGTGCCAGCTCACCATTACCGGGCCTCAAAGAGACCCAGTACTTC. Protein: CASSPLPGLKETQYF.

This chain connects TRBV2 to TRBJ2-7, with a possible D match to TRBD1 (6 bases). This CDR3 comprises 13 residues. Trimming removed 10 bases from V and 2 bases from J, with 15 bases in between. Germline lookup yields CDR1 SNHLY and CDR2 FYNNEI. The CDR3 DNA reads TGTGCCACTTCCAGGGACATCACCTACGAGCAGTACTTC. Translating gives CATSRDITYEQYF.

This rearrangement joins TRBV9 to TRBJ2-2; 10 bases fit TRBD2. This CDR3 is built from 15 residues. Germline CDR1 is SGDLS and CDR2 is YYNGEE. V was clipped by 0 bases and J by 7 bases; unmatched bases: 3. The CDR3 is CASSVVSGRNGELFF. The CDR3 bases are TGTGCCAGCAGCGTAGTTAGCGGGAGGAACGGGGAGCTGTTTTTT.

The chain links TRBV11-3 to TRBJ2-2; TRBD1 agrees at 7 bases. Per germline, CDR1 SGHNT and CDR2 YENEEA. The J segment lost 3 bases and the V segment lost 4 bases, leaving 5 bases of the junction unmatched. The CDR3 is made up of 15 amino acids. Here the CDR3 reads CASSSRTGHTGELFF. The CDR3 DNA reads TGTGCCAGCAGCTCTCGGACAGGTCACACCGGGGAGCTGTTTTTT.

V usage is TRBV24-1 and J usage is TRBJ2-1; 12 positions agree with TRBD2. This CDR3 region has 15 residues. J lost 6 bases, V lost 6 bases, and 5 bases had no gene match. Germline assignment: CDR1 KGHDR and CDR2 SFDVKD. As DNA, the CDR3 is TGTGCCACCAGTTACGGACTAGCGGGACCCAATGAGCAGTTCTTC. As protein: CATSYGLAGPNEQFF.

This chain uses TRBV27 with TRBJ2-1; 13 bases agree with TRBD2. Trimming at V came to 5 bases and at J to 8 bases, leaving 6 bases not matched to a gene. Germline assignment: CDR1 MNHEY and CDR2 SMNVEV (reference sequence). This CDR3 contains 15 residues. The CDR3: CASSPLAGGYDEQFF. CDR3 bases: TGTGCCAGCAGTCCACTAGCGGGAGGGTACGATGAGCAGTTCTTC.